Reported below is one TCR beta chain. The sample originates from a study of blood T cell repertoires in COVID-19. Study in general: Both acute and convalescent COVID-19 samples were obtained from the United States, Italy and Spain. Sources were T cells, B-cell-depleted T cells, or PBMCs; the material itself was cDNA or gDNA.

There are 16 residues in the CDR3. CDR1 is SGHNT and CDR2 is YYREEE in the germline V gene (reference sequence). Trimming cost V 0 bases and J 0 bases; bases outside gene matches: 1. Data came from immunoSEQ multiplex PCR; TCRdb stores just in-frame clones and leaves some out. This table holds about 330,000 clones, 85% found once. The TCR was taken from a human donor in a cohort sampled during active COVID-19. This chain connects TRBV5-4 to TRBJ2-2, with 8 bases identical to TRBD2. The sequenced sample was peripheral blood. CDR3 sequence reads: CASSLVAGSNTGELFF. The CDR3 bases are TGTGCCAGCAGCTTGGTAGCGGGGTCGAACACCGGGGAGCTGTTTTTT. The complete variable domain, with remaining parts taken from reference TRBV5-4 and TRBJ2-2, reads ETGVTQSPTHLIKTRGQQVTLRCSSQSGHNTVSWYQQALGQGPQFIFQYYREEENGRGNFPPRFSGLQFPNYSSELNVNALELDDSALYLCASSLVAGSNTGELFFGEGSRLTVL.